Following are 21 T cell receptor beta chains from one sample sequenced in a study of metastatic and nonmetastatic thyroid tumors. Among the patients, none had received any treatment before thyroid surgery. TCRdb called clones again from the PCR reads with MiXCR. The sample contains tens of thousands of clones, roughly 26% of which appear only once. Material for sequencing was blood. Every receptor here comes from a female donor with papillary thyroid cancer or a benign thyroid nodule (not recorded which). Some clones in this sample may be carry-over from other donors' samples.

This clone was seen at least ten times. The chain links TRBV20-1 to TRBJ2-1; D could derive from TRBD1 or TRBD2 (5 bases each). The CDR3 runs 15 residues. CDR1 DFQATT and CDR2 SNEGSKA come from the germline V gene (reference sequence). Trimming left V 3 bases short and J 6 bases short, with 18 bases between. CDR3 residues: CSASVLSGAPNEQFF. The CDR3 DNA sequence: TGCAGTGCTAGTGTTTTATCCGGGGCCCCCAATGAGCAGTTCTTC.

This clone was detected ten times or more. This chain links TRBV3-1 with TRBJ2-6; a weak D match, TRBD2 (7 bases). CDR3 length: 17 residues. Germline V CDR1 and CDR2: LGHDT, YNNKEL (reference sequence). V lost 0 bases, J lost 2 bases, and 11 bases lay in between. CDR3 sequence reads: CASSQDLGGPGANVLTF. DNA of the CDR3: TGTGCCAGCAGCCAAGATCTGGGGGGGCCTGGGGCCAACGTCCTGACTTTC.

At least ten counts were recorded for this clone. The chain joins TRBV7-9 to TRBJ1-1; no firm D call. CDR1 SEHNR and CDR2 FQNEAQ come from the germline V gene (reference sequence). The CDR3 runs 11 residues. The V end was cut by 5 bases, the J end by 3 bases, with 4 bases between. The CDR3 spells CASSADTEAFF. The CDR3 DNA sequence: TGTGCCAGCAGCGCGGACACTGAAGCTTTCTTT.

This clone has just a few counts. The V call is TRBV2, the J call TRBJ1-2; no definite D call. V lost 6 bases, J lost 2 bases, and 4 bases lay in between. The CDR3 contains 11 residues. Looked up from germline, CDR1 is SNHLY and CDR2 is FYNNEI. The CDR3 DNA is TGTGCCAGCAGATTAAACTATGGCTACACCTTC. As protein: CASRLNYGYTF.

V and J are TRBV15 and TRBJ1-6; 7 bases match TRBD1. Germline assignment: CDR1 LNHNV and CDR2 YYDKDF (reference sequence). With V trimmed by 3 bases and J by 5 bases, 4 bases remained unmatched. CDR3 length: 15 residues. This CDR3 reads CATSRSDRNNSPLHF. CDR3 in DNA: TGTGCCACCAGCAGGTCGGACAGGAATAATTCACCCCTCCACTTT.

V usage is TRBV11-1 and J usage is TRBJ1-1; D remains unclear. There are 13 residues in the CDR3. The V and J ends lost 3 bases and 1 base respectively, with 6 bases between them. Germline V gene data show CDR1 as SGHAT and CDR2 as FQDESV (reference sequence). This CDR3 is CASSLLTNTEAFF. CDR3 DNA sequence: TGTGCCAGCAGCTTGTTGACGAACACTGAAGCTTTCTTT.

V usage is TRBV2 and J usage is TRBJ1-2, with 8 bases lining up with TRBD1. Germline-derived CDR1 and CDR2 are SNHLY and FYNNEI. V was pared by 7 bases and J by 6 bases, with 7 bases of the junction left unmatched. The length of the CDR3 is 13 residues. CDR3 nucleotides: TGTGCCAGCAACTCGGACAGGGATGATGGCTACACCTTC. Translation gives CASNSDRDDGYTF.

The sample holds many counts of this clone. The chain joins TRBV6-1 to TRBJ1-5; no clear D gene. The CDR3 contains 14 residues. Trimming removed 4 bases from V and 4 bases from J, with 11 bases in between. CDR1 is MNHNS, CDR2 SASEGT, per germline. In DNA form, the CDR3 reads TGTGCCAGCAGTGGAGCGACGGAGAATCAGCCCCAGCATTTT. It codes for CASSGATENQPQHF.

This clone was seen only a few times. This chain uses TRBV6-5 with TRBJ2-5, with 7 bases matching TRBD2. V lost 2 bases and J lost 7; bases outside the gene matches: 4. The CDR3 length is 13 residues. From germline, CDR1 is MNHEY and CDR2 SVGAGI. For the CDR3, the DNA is TGTGCCAGCAGTTACGCAGGGAGGGGGACCCAGTACTTC. Translating gives CASSYAGRGTQYF.

This clone was seen ten or more times. The chain uses TRBV6-1 and TRBJ2-1, with 8 nucleotides matching TRBD2. Germline V gene lookup returns CDR1 MNHNS and CDR2 SASEGT. The CDR3 extends over 13 amino acids. With V trimmed by 6 bases and J by 7 bases, 5 bases remained unmatched. The CDR3 nucleotides are TGTGCCAGCAGCGCCGGGGGGGGGAATGAGCAGTTCTTC. The encoded protein is CASSAGGGNEQFF.

This clone was detected only a few times. The chain recombines TRBV2 with TRBJ1-2; D call uncertain. The CDR3 runs to 11 residues. Deletions cut 7 bases from V and 10 bases from J, with 13 bases between. Germline V CDR1 and CDR2: SNHLY, FYNNEI. CDR3 DNA: TGTGCCAGCACAGAATACTACGTCTACACCTTC. Translation: CASTEYYVYTF.

This clone has a count of ten or more. The chain employs TRBV2 and TRBJ2-3; 7 bases agree with TRBD2. V was clipped by 8 bases and J by 2 bases; unmatched bases: 4. CDR1 SNHLY and CDR2 FYNNEI come from the germline V gene. There are 13 residues in the CDR3. The CDR3 DNA sequence: TGTGCCAGCGGACTAGGGGCCACAGATACGCAGTATTTT. Translating it yields CASGLGATDTQYF.

The chain has TRBV12-3 or TRBV12-4 and TRBJ2-3, with 10 bases identical to TRBD1. This CDR3 spans 16 amino acids. V lost 4 bases to trimming and J lost 2 bases; unmatched junction nucleotides: 6. CDR3 sequence (DNA): TGTGCCAGCAGTTCTTCCGGGACAGGGGTCACAGATACGCAGTATTTT. It encodes CASSSSGTGVTDTQYF.

This clone occurred a few times. The V gene is TRBV4-3, the J gene TRBJ2-7; TRBD1 aligns across 7 bases. CDR3 length: 16 residues. V lost 0 bases to trimming and J lost 0 bases; unmatched junction nucleotides: 5. CDR1 and CDR2 (germline): LGHNA, YSLEER. This CDR3 reads CASSQDVGTASYEQYF. As DNA, the CDR3 is TGCGCCAGCAGCCAAGATGTTGGGACAGCCTCCTACGAGCAGTACTTC.

The chain combines TRBV28 with TRBJ2-7; 9 bases are shared with TRBD2. This CDR3 has 14 amino acids. The germline CDR1 and CDR2 sequences are MDHEN and SYDVKM. V gave up 4 bases and J gave up 9 bases; unmatched junction bases: 10. The CDR3 DNA reads as TGTGCCAGCAGTTCCCTGGCTAGCGGGAACGGGCAGTACTTC. Translation: CASSSLASGNGQYF. Filled out from reference TRBV28 and TRBJ2-7, the complete variable domain reads DVKVTQSSRYLVKRTGEKVFLECVQDMDHENMFWYRQDPGLGLRLIYFSYDVKMKEKGDIPEGYSVSREKKERFSLILESASTNQTSMYLCASSSLASGNGQYFGPGTRLTVT.

CDR3 in DNA: TGTGCCAGCTCACAACAAGCCTACGAGCAGTACTTC. Encoded protein: CASSQQAYEQYF. The chain employs TRBV18 and TRBJ2-7, with unresolved D. This CDR3 spans 12 amino acids. The ends were cut back, 4 bases at V and 2 bases at J, with 6 bases in the middle. The germline gives CDR1 KGHSH, CDR2 LQKENI. Combining the CDR3 with reference TRBV18 and TRBJ2-7 gives the whole variable domain NAGVMQNPRHLVRRRGQEARLRCSPMKGHSHVYWYRQLPEEGLKFMVYLQKENIIDESGMPKERFSAEFPKEGPSILRIQQVVRGDSAAYFCASSQQAYEQYFGPGTRLTVT.

The chain links TRBV28 to TRBJ1-1, with TRBD1 identical over 8 bases. Germline CDR1 reads MDHEN; CDR2 reads SYDVKM. CDR3 size: 16 residues. Trimming removed 5 bases from V and 1 base from J; junction bases left unmatched: 9. CDR3: CASSRGQGSQNTEAFF. The CDR3 region has the DNA TGTGCCAGCAGTCGCGGACAGGGCTCGCAGAACACTGAAGCTTTCTTT. The variable domain in full, with the rest retrieved from reference TRBV28 and TRBJ1-1, is DVKVTQSSRYLVKRTGEKVFLECVQDMDHENMFWYRQDPGLGLRLIYFSYDVKMKEKGDIPEGYSVSREKKERFSLILESASTNQTSMYLCASSRGQGSQNTEAFFGQGTRLTVV.

Concerning this clone itself: The junction shows a germline mismatch at one end, possibly a read error. This rearrangement joins TRBV15 to TRBJ2-5; D not certain. CDR1 and CDR2 (germline): LNHNV, YYDKDF (reference sequence). There are 15 residues in the CDR3. The CDR3 protein is CATSRGTDHKETQYF. DNA for the CDR3: TGTGCCACCAGCAGAGGGACGGACCACAAAGAAACCCAGTACTTC.

The CDR3, as DNA: TGTGCCAGCAGCACCGCCATGTTCCAAGTGACGCAGTATTTT. Protein product: CASSTAMFQVTQYF. J is TRBJ2-3 and V is TRBV11-1; D unresolved. V shed 5 bases and J shed 9 bases, with 18 bases lying between them. The CDR3 covers 14 residues. Germline V gene data show CDR1 as SGHAT and CDR2 as FQDESV (reference sequence).

This clone is medium-sized by share. The chain links TRBV4-2 to TRBJ2-3; 10 nucleotides match TRBD1. V lost 4 bases to trimming and J lost 0 bases; unmatched junction nucleotides: 13. The CDR3 runs to 19 residues. Germline CDR1 LGHNA, CDR2 YNFKEQ. CDR3 DNA sequence: TGTGCCAGCAGCCCCTTGGAGGGGACAGGGGCCCCTAGCACAGATACGCAGTATTTT. This gives the protein CASSPLEGTGAPSTDTQYF.

This clone showed up many times. The chain uses TRBV4-1 and TRBJ2-1; maybe TRBD2 (5 bases). There are 15 residues in the CDR3. Germline lookup yields CDR1 MGHRA and CDR2 YSYEKL. V lost 2 bases and J 4 bases, leaving 12 bases between the germline ends. The CDR3 region has the DNA TGCGCCAGCAGCCAACAGGACTCATCTTACAATGAGCAGTTCTTC. Amino acid sequence: CASSQQDSSYNEQFF.